This TCR beta chain derives from a study of blood T cell repertoires in COVID-19. Study at large: Material from acute and convalescent COVID-19 was sourced from the United States, Italy and Spain.

Profiled with immunoSEQ multiplex PCR; TCRdb holds only in-frame clones, not every one. The data show hundreds of thousands of clones, 80% to 90% seen once. There are 11 residues in the CDR3. V lost 2 bases and J lost 4, with 6 bases in between. Per germline, CDR1 DFQATT and CDR2 SNEGSKA (reference sequence). Participant reports of clinical history set cohort assignment. The TCR comes from a woman between 18 and 29 years old who had recovered from COVID-19. The source material was PBMCs or T cells enriched from blood (not recorded which). The chain has TRBV20-1 and TRBJ2-7; D possibly corresponds to TRBD1 (5 bases). The CDR3 DNA is TGCAGTGCTAGATCAGGGTACGAGCAGTACTTC. It is translated as CSARSGYEQYF.